One sample yielded the 5 T cell receptor beta chains listed below, sequenced in a study of OX40 agonist ivuxolimab in advanced cancers. Libraries were prepared by immunoSEQ multiplex PCR; TCRdb keeps only in-frame clonotypes and omits some of them. The sample has 60,000 to 70,000 clones; more than 85% are singletons. Sequenced material: CD4+ or CD8+ T cells sorted from blood, taken in a trial of the OX40 agonist ivuxolimab. The source is an adult with an advanced solid tumor such as melanoma, head and neck, liver or kidney cancer.

The rearrangement joins TRBV7-2 to TRBJ2-5; D is perhaps TRBD2 (5 bases). The ends were cut back, 5 bases at V and 1 base at J, with 17 bases in the middle. The CDR3 has 16 residues. Germline CDR1 SGHTA, CDR2 FQGNSA. In DNA form, the CDR3 reads TGTGCCAGCAGCACCGAGGGATACGCGCTCCAAGAGACCCAGTACTTC. Translation gives CASSTEGYALQETQYF. Based on the CDR3 plus reference TRBV7-2 and TRBJ2-5, the full variable domain is GAGVSQSPSNKVTEKGKDVELRCDPISGHTALYWYRQSLGQGLEFLIYFQGNSAPDKSGLPSDRFSAERTGGSVSTLTIQRTQQEDSAVYLCASSTEGYALQETQYFGPGTRLLVL.

In its sample, this clone was seen once. The V gene is TRBV27, the J gene TRBJ2-3; D is uncertain. CDR1 MNHEY and CDR2 SMNVEV come from the germline V gene (reference sequence). The CDR3 contains 15 residues. Trimming stripped 4 bases from V and 4 bases from J, with 15 bases between. The CDR3 loop is CASSSNPSPADTQYF. The CDR3, as DNA: TGTGCCAGCAGTTCCAACCCGTCTCCGGCAGATACGCAGTATTTT.

CDR3 region: CASSQGLGQQETQYF. The CDR3 DNA reads as TGCGCCAGCAGCCAAGGTTTAGGACAGCAAGAGACCCAGTACTTC. The rearrangement uses TRBV4-3 and TRBJ2-5; a possible D gene is TRBD1 (6 bases). Germline CDR1 reads LGHNA; CDR2 reads YSLEER. V gave up 1 base and J gave up 2 bases, with 11 bases separating them. CDR3 length: 15 residues.

The CDR3 DNA follows: TGTGCCAGCAGCTTGCCCAATTACGAGCAGTACTTC. It codes for CASSLPNYEQYF. This rearrangement joins TRBV5-6 to TRBJ2-7; D uncertain. V was pared by 1 base and J by 4 bases, with 6 bases between. Germline CDR1 and CDR2: SGHDT and YYEEEE. CDR3 length equals 12 residues.

V and J are TRBV27 and TRBJ2-5; 7 bases fit TRBD2. CDR1 MNHEY and CDR2 SMNVEV come from the germline V gene (reference sequence). Germline trimming cut 4 bases from V and 5 bases from J; bases unmatched to any gene: 10. The CDR3 totals 15 residues. CDR3 DNA: TGTGCCAGCAGTTCCATGGGGAGGGTCCGGGAGACCCAGTACTTC. It yields the protein CASSSMGRVRETQYF.